This TCR beta chain was captured in a study of T cell changes during pregnancy in multiple sclerosis. To note about this clone: The identical CDR3 is also encoded by other nucleotide sequences in the sample.

The data were produced by immunoSEQ multiplex PCR, yet TCRdb's version contains in-frame clones alone and is incomplete. The data hold roughly 100,000 clones, with just under 95% observed a single time. Specimen: peripheral blood, collected after pregnancy. This receptor was identified in a female donor with multiple sclerosis, enrolled in a pregnancy study.

CDR3 DNA: TGTGCCATCAGTGAAGGGGGTAGCACAGATACGCAGTATTTT. It yields the protein CAISEGGSTDTQYF. This chain links TRBV10-3 with TRBJ2-3; TRBD1 might be the D (6 bases). Germline-derived CDR1 and CDR2 are ENHRY and SYGVKD. V was pared by 3 bases and J by 0 bases, with 7 bases between. The CDR3 totals 14 residues.